The T cell receptor (beta chain) under discussion was sequenced for a study of graft-versus-host responses after intestinal transplantation. About the study: Each transplant was multivisceral, liver-intestinal, or isolated intestinal. General study findings and limits: GvH clones appeared in recipient marrow, some first in ileum or blood.

Using immunoSEQ multiplex PCR, the repertoire was profiled, and TCRdb retains in-frame clones only, with some absent. The table lists under 20,000 clones, around 40% of them singletons. The authors combined 200,000 CFSE-labeled responder cells with 200,000 irradiated, violet-dye-labeled stimulator cells in plates. Responder CD3+CD4+ and CD3+CD8+ cells that were proliferating and CFSE-low were sorted after the reaction. The TCR comes from a human patient who was an organ donor for intestinal transplantation. Sequences were derived from alloreactive CD4+ T cells from a mixed lymphocyte reaction culture, sampled before transplantation. This sample's subset: CFSE-low proliferating T cells sorted from roughly 6-day pre-transplant mixed lymphocyte reaction (GvH or HvG direction).

CDR3 protein: CASSLMGGGETQYF. CDR3 DNA sequence: TGTGCCAGCAGCTTAATGGGGGGGGGCGAGACCCAGTACTTC. The gene calls are TRBV7-2 and TRBJ2-5; maybe TRBD2 (7 bases). Trimming took off 2 bases at V and 5 bases at J, with 12 bases between the two ends. The germline CDR1 and CDR2 sequences are SGHTA and FQGNSA. This CDR3 is built from 14 residues.